This TCR beta chain was documented in a study of Graves' ophthalmopathy and Graves' hyperthyroidism. General study findings and limits: Blood was where most expanded thyroid clonotypes above 0.001 frequency also turned up.

At least ten counts were recorded for this clonotype. Antigen unknown. This CDR3 spans 13 amino acids. V was pared by 4 bases and J by 7 bases, with 11 bases between. As the template, RNA transcripts were used to amplify TCR beta CDR3 regions. The workflow started with a first-round RT-PCR run with HTBI primers and then moved on to a second-round multiplex PCR. MiXCR, run by TCRdb on the multiplex PCR reads, gives a single entry per CDR3 protein. The sample includes approximately 1.2 million distinct CDR3 sequences, approximately 35% of them seen just once. Hyperthyroidism patients, aged 18 to 65, were newly diagnosed, under 2 months' duration. Researchers turned away patients with other autoimmune diseases, uncontrolled infections, pregnancy or lactation.

The sequence came from an adult man with Graves' hyperthyroidism. Sample: peripheral blood or thyroid tissue (not recorded which). The chain carries TRBV12-3 or TRBV12-4 and TRBJ1-5; no reliable D call. CDR3 loop: CASSSPGGQPQHF. CDR3 in DNA: TGTGCCAGCAGTTCACCGGGAGGGCAGCCCCAGCATTTT.